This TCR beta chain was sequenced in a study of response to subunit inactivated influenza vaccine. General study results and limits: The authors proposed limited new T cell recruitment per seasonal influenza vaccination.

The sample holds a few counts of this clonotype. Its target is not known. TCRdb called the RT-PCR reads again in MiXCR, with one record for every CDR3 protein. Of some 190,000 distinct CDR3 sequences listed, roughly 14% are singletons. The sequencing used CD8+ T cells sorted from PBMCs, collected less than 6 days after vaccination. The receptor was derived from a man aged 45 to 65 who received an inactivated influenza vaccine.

As DNA, the CDR3 is TGTGCCAACACAGGAACCAACACTGAAGCTTTCTTT. Its protein product is CANTGTNTEAFF. The chain joins TRBV28 to TRBJ1-1; D is perhaps TRBD1 (5 bases). In germline, CDR1 is MDHEN, CDR2 SYDVKM. The CDR3 has 12 residues. The V gene lost 10 bases and the J gene lost 2 bases, with 11 bases spanning the gap.